A single sample gave rise to the 22 T cell receptor beta chains below, sequenced in a study of T cells in Graves' hyperthyroidism and ophthalmopathy. RNA transcripts gave rise to amplified TCR beta CDR3 regions. HTBI primers drove first-round RT-PCR of the TCR CDR3. TCRdb independently ran MiXCR on the multiplex PCR reads; one entry per CDR3 protein. This sample has a few hundred thousand distinct CDR3 sequences, with around 14% found just once. The specimen was blood. The receptors come from a woman in her 30s with Graves' hyperthyroidism.

J is TRBJ2-4 and V is TRBV19; 7 bases map to TRBD1. Germline CDR1 is LNHDA and CDR2 is SQIVND (reference sequence). The length of the CDR3 is 13 residues. The V and J ends lost 5 bases and 12 bases, in that order; junction bases with no gene match: 10. The CDR3 sequence is CASSANRQGSQYF. In DNA, the CDR3 is TGTGCCAGTAGTGCCAACAGACAGGGATCTCAGTACTTC.

The V and J genes are TRBV9 and TRBJ1-2; 7 bases fit TRBD1. The germline V gene has CDR1 SGDLS and CDR2 YYNGEE. The CDR3 spans 15 residues. The J segment lost 6 bases and the V segment lost 3 bases, leaving 11 bases of the junction unmatched. The CDR3 sequence: CASSARGGLRDGYTF. The CDR3 DNA follows: TGTGCCAGCAGCGCAAGAGGGGGCCTACGCGATGGCTACACCTTC. The full variable domain, rest sourced from reference TRBV9 and TRBJ1-2, is DSGVTQTPKHLITATGQRVTLRCSPRSGDLSVYWYQQSLDQGLQFLIQYYNGEERAKGNILERFSAQQFPDLHSELNLSSLELGDSALYFCASSARGGLRDGYTFGSGTRLTVV.

This clonotype was found many times. The chain recombines TRBV27 with TRBJ2-3; tentative D call: TRBD2 (5 bases). The germline CDR1 and CDR2 sequences are MNHEY and SMNVEV (reference sequence). There are 16 residues in the CDR3. Trimming took off 3 bases at V and 1 base at J, with 14 bases between the two ends. The CDR3 region is CASSFLPADGTDTQYF. CDR3 nucleotides: TGTGCCAGCAGTTTCCTTCCAGCGGACGGCACAGATACGCAGTATTTT.

This clonotype has a handful of counts. The chain is built from TRBV11-2 and TRBJ2-2, with 9 bases lining up with TRBD2. This CDR3 has 16 residues. The germline gives CDR1 SGHAT, CDR2 FQNNGV. V shed 6 bases, J shed 1 base, and the junction held 6 bases outside the gene matches. CDR3 in amino acids: CASSGGRGLNTGELFF. Written as DNA, the CDR3 is TGTGCCAGCAGTGGCGGGAGGGGGTTGAACACCGGGGAGCTGTTTTTT. The whole variable domain, remainder taken from reference TRBV11-2 and TRBJ2-2, is EAGVAQSPRYKIIEKRQSVAFWCNPISGHATLYWYQQILGQGPKLLIQFQNNGVVDDSQLPKDRFSAERLKGVDSTLKIQPAKLEDSAVYLCASSGGRGLNTGELFFGEGSRLTVL.

Many counts were recorded for this clonotype. V usage is TRBV7-9 and J usage is TRBJ2-3; 7 bases align to TRBD2. Trimming took 3 bases from V and 0 from J; bases not matched to a gene: 12. Germline values: CDR1 SEHNR, CDR2 FQNEAQ (reference sequence). This CDR3 is 18 amino acids long. The chain's CDR3 is CASSFYRLAPPSTDTQYF. The DNA of the CDR3 is TGTGCCAGCAGCTTCTACCGACTAGCACCTCCTAGCACAGATACGCAGTATTTT.

V and J are TRBV2 and TRBJ1-5, with D possibly TRBD1 on 5 matching bases. V lost 7 bases and J 4 bases, leaving 14 bases between the germline ends. The CDR3 totals 14 residues. In germline, CDR1 is SNHLY, CDR2 FYNNEI. CDR3 loop: CASKVGRVNQPQHF. For the CDR3, the DNA is TGTGCCAGCAAAGTGGGCAGGGTAAATCAGCCCCAGCATTTT.

This clonotype was seen many times. The J gene is TRBJ1-1, the V gene TRBV20-1; D call uncertain. Germline CDR1 and CDR2: DFQATT and SNEGSKA (reference sequence). The CDR3 is 11 amino acids. V was trimmed by 0 bases and J by 8 bases, leaving 7 bases between them. The CDR3 sequence: CSARDTIEAFF. CDR3 coding DNA: TGCAGTGCTAGAGATACCATAGAAGCTTTCTTT.

This clonotype appeared many times. The chain employs TRBV20-1 and TRBJ2-7, with TRBD1 identical over 9 bases. The CDR3 runs 15 residues. Germline assignment: CDR1 DFQATT and CDR2 SNEGSKA (reference sequence). Trimming cost V 0 bases and J 0 bases; bases outside gene matches: 3. In DNA, the CDR3 is TGCAGTGCTAGAGATGGGACAGGGTACTCCTACGAGCAGTACTTC. Encoded protein: CSARDGTGYSYEQYF.

This rearrangement joins TRBV7-9 to TRBJ2-7; D not resolved. With 8 bases removed from V and 2 bases from J, the gap between germline ends came to 7 bases. Germline CDR1 is SEHNR and CDR2 is FQNEAQ (reference sequence). The CDR3 loop spans 11 amino acids. CDR3 nucleotides: TGTGCCAGCGGGCCGACCTACGAGCAGTACTTC. Its translation is CASGPTYEQYF.

The chain is built from TRBV6-6 and TRBJ1-4; D possibly corresponds to TRBD1 (5 bases). V was clipped by 2 bases and J by 8 bases, with 15 bases between them. Per the germline V gene, CDR1 is MNHNY and CDR2 is SVGAGI (reference sequence). CDR3 length: 15 amino acids. In DNA, the CDR3 is TGTGCCAGCAGTTACGGTGGCAGGGAGCACGAAAAACTGTTTTTT. Encoded protein: CASSYGGREHEKLFF.

This clonotype was counted ten times or more. The rearrangement links TRBV11-2 to TRBJ2-7; tentative D call: TRBD2 (6 bases). There are 17 residues in the CDR3. Germline V gene data show CDR1 as SGHAT and CDR2 as FQNNGV. The V end lost 0 bases, the J end lost 0 bases, and 15 bases lay between the germline ends. CDR3 amino acids: CASSLDPTPGGSYEQYF. The CDR3 DNA follows: TGTGCCAGCAGCTTAGACCCGACTCCCGGGGGCTCCTACGAGCAGTACTTC.

This clonotype occurred many times. J is TRBJ2-3 and V is TRBV24-1, with 10 bases lining up with TRBD2. Germline loops: CDR1 KGHDR, CDR2 SFDVKD. With 0 bases clipped from V and 1 base from J, the junction kept 0 bases outside the gene matches. The CDR3 runs to 16 residues. The CDR3 bases are TGTGCCACCAGTGATTTGCTAGCGGGGGGCACAGATACGCAGTATTTT. Translation: CATSDLLAGGTDTQYF.

This clonotype has only a few counts. The CDR3 carries no conserved terminal phenylalanine or tryptophan, so it likely arises from a read error. This chain joins TRBV20-1 and TRBJ1-2; D is undetermined. Germline V CDR1 and CDR2: DFQATT, SNEGSKA (reference sequence). The CDR3 loop spans 11 amino acids. Trimming removed 6 bases at V and 4 bases at J, with 9 bases between. The CDR3 sequence is CSAQDVYGYTL. CDR3 DNA sequence: TGCAGTGCCCAAGACGTCTATGGCTACACCCTC.

As regards this clonotype: A much larger clone lies one base from this, so it may be a read error. This chain connects TRBV29-1 to TRBJ2-2; no clear D gene. The V gene's germline CDR1 is SQVTM and CDR2 ANQGSEA. Deletions cut 4 bases from V and 4 bases from J, with 16 bases between. The CDR3 runs 15 residues. The CDR3 here is CSVGPVGGGTGELFF. The CDR3 bases are TGCAGCGTTGGGCCGGTTGGCGGTGGCACCGGGGAGCTGTTTTTT.

V is TRBV30 and J is TRBJ2-1; D might be TRBD2 (6 bases). This CDR3 spans 11 amino acids. Germline V CDR1 and CDR2: GTSNPN, SVGIG (reference sequence). V lost 4 bases, J lost 14 bases, and 15 bases lay in between. CDR3 region: CAWTSGGAEFF. In DNA, the CDR3 is TGTGCCTGGACCTCGGGCGGGGCCGAGTTCTTC.

This clonotype was counted ten times or more. The chain recombines TRBV5-8 with TRBJ2-7; TRBD2 matches at 7 bases. V was clipped by 0 bases and J by 7 bases; unmatched bases: 7. Germline-derived CDR1 and CDR2 are SGHTS and YDEGEE. This CDR3 is built from 14 residues. The CDR3, as DNA: TGTGCCAGCAGCTTGGGCGGGAGTGTCAGGGAGCAGTACTTC. Translating gives CASSLGGSVREQYF.

This clonotype has a count of ten or more. The CDR3 DNA sequence: TGTGCCAGCAGCTTGGACAGGGAGAGGATCTACGAGCAGTACTTC. It codes for CASSLDRERIYEQYF. The chain carries TRBV11-2 and TRBJ2-7; 8 bases fit TRBD1. The CDR3 loop spans 15 amino acids. The germline V gene encodes CDR1 SGHAT and CDR2 FQNNGV. V dropped 3 bases and J dropped 3; count of bases not matched to a gene: 7. Combining the CDR3 with reference TRBV11-2 and TRBJ2-7 gives the whole variable domain EAGVAQSPRYKIIEKRQSVAFWCNPISGHATLYWYQQILGQGPKLLIQFQNNGVVDDSQLPKDRFSAERLKGVDSTLKIQPAKLEDSAVYLCASSLDRERIYEQYFGPGTRLTVT.

This chain links TRBV3-1 with TRBJ2-6; the D is unclear. The CDR3 spans 13 residues. Germline V gene lookup returns CDR1 LGHDT and CDR2 YNNKEL (reference sequence). V was shortened by 1 base and J by 4 bases, with 2 bases between the two germline ends. DNA for the CDR3: TGTGCCAGCAGCCAAGCCGGGGCCAACGTCCTGACTTTC. It translates to CASSQAGANVLTF. Drawing the rest from reference TRBV3-1 and TRBJ2-6, the complete variable domain is DTAVSQTPKYLVTQMGNDKSIKCEQNLGHDTMYWYKQDSKKFLKIMFSYNNKELIINETVPNRFSPKSPDKAHLNLHINSLELGDSAVYFCASSQAGANVLTFGAGSRLTVL.

This clonotype showed up just a few times. The chain joins TRBV5-1 to TRBJ2-7, with TRBD2 identical over 7 bases. Germline CDR1 and CDR2: SGHRS and YFSETQ. J gave up 7 bases and V 5 bases, and 18 bases lay outside the gene matches. The CDR3 runs 16 residues. The CDR3 DNA reads as TGCGCCAGCAGACGATGGTCGGGGGGACTTGTCGGTGAGCAGTACTTC. Residues: CASRRWSGGLVGEQYF. The whole variable domain, remainder taken from reference TRBV5-1 and TRBJ2-7, is KAGVTQTPRYLIKTRGQQVTLSCSPISGHRSVSWYQQTPGQGLQFLFEYFSETQRNKGNFPGRFSGRQFSNSRSEMNVSTLELGDSALYLCASRRWSGGLVGEQYFGPGTRLTVT.

This clonotype was seen ten or more times. The rearrangement joins TRBV7-6 to TRBJ2-7; tentatively, D is TRBD2 (5 bases). The V and J ends lost 5 bases and 2 bases respectively, with 13 bases between them. This CDR3 has 14 amino acids. Germline CDR1 and CDR2: SGHVS and FNYEAQ. The CDR3 is CASSRSAGTYEQYF. The CDR3 nucleotides read TGTGCCAGCAGCCGTAGCGCAGGAACCTACGAGCAGTACTTC.

This clonotype has a count of ten or more. The rearrangement joins TRBV5-4 to TRBJ2-1; maybe TRBD1 (6 bases). The CDR3 has 14 amino acids. Per germline, CDR1 SGHNT and CDR2 YYREEE (reference sequence). The V and J ends lost 2 bases and 4 bases respectively, with 10 bases between them. The CDR3 loop is CASSLQGTYNEQFF. The DNA of the CDR3 is TGTGCCAGCAGCTTACAGGGTACGTACAATGAGCAGTTCTTC.

As for this clonotype: It may be a read error: a sequence one base away is much more abundant. This chain joins TRBV30 and TRBJ2-7; 7 nucleotides match TRBD2. J gave up 2 bases and V 2 bases, and 9 bases lay outside the gene matches. CDR1 and CDR2 from the germline V gene are GTSNPN and SVGIG (reference sequence). This CDR3 has 15 residues. CDR3 DNA sequence: TGTGCCTGGAGTTCTGGGCGGGGGATCCCCTACGAGCAGTACTTC. Protein product: CAWSSGRGIPYEQYF.